This T cell receptor beta chain was documented in a study of blood T cell repertoires in COVID-19. The CDR3 is 14 amino acids. The J segment lost 7 bases and the V segment lost 3 bases, leaving 9 bases of the junction unmatched. Germline lookup yields CDR1 MDHEN and CDR2 SYDVKM. The protocol was immunoSEQ multiplex PCR, while the TCRdb copy is restricted to in-frame clones and leaves out a portion. Of a few hundred thousand clones in the sample, roughly nine tenths are singletons; the top ten hold around 1%. This receptor was identified in a man aged 18 to 29 who had recovered from COVID-19. The specimen sequenced was PBMCs or T cells enriched from blood (not recorded which). The chain employs TRBV28 and TRBJ2-7; 7 bases agree with TRBD1. DNA of the CDR3: TGTGCCAGCAGTTTCCTCGACAGGGCGCTAGAGCAGTACTTC. Translating it yields CASSFLDRALEQYF. The full variable domain, completed using reference TRBV28 and TRBJ2-7, is DVKVTQSSRYLVKRTGEKVFLECVQDMDHENMFWYRQDPGLGLRLIYFSYDVKMKEKGDIPEGYSVSREKKERFSLILESASTNQTSMYLCASSFLDRALEQYFGPGTRLTVT.